A single sample is the source of the 8 T cell receptor beta chains below, sequenced in a study of shared clonotypes between healthy human individuals. The table came from immunoSEQ multiplex PCR; TCRdb's copy has only in-frame clones and leaves some out. The table lists 400,000 to 550,000 clones, 70% to 80% of them singletons, with less than 15% in the top ten. The sequenced sample consisted of PBMCs. The receptors were sampled from a woman between 40 and 50 years old in good health. Some clones in this sample may be carry-over from other donors' samples.

The chain employs TRBV7-2 and TRBJ2-7, with 9 bases lining up with TRBD2. V was pared by 5 bases and J by 3 bases, with 5 bases of the junction left unmatched. CDR1 and CDR2 from the germline V gene are SGHTA and FQGNSA. This CDR3 region has 14 residues. CDR3 residues: CASSVLAGFYEQYF. For the CDR3, the DNA is TGTGCCAGCAGCGTACTAGCGGGTTTCTACGAGCAGTACTTC.

This clone was seen a few times. The rearrangement uses TRBV29-1 and TRBJ2-2, with a possible D match to TRBD1 (6 bases). Per the germline V gene, CDR1 is SQVTM and CDR2 is ANQGSEA. V was cut by 6 bases and J by 4 bases, with 18 bases left in between. The CDR3 spans 15 residues. CDR3 bases: TGCAGCGTAAATCCTACAGGGATGGGCACCGGGGAGCTGTTTTTT. The encoded protein is CSVNPTGMGTGELFF.

The sample holds a few counts of this clone. The V gene is TRBV7-3, the J gene TRBJ1-1, with 7 bases that match TRBD1. Germline CDR1 and CDR2: SGHTA and FQGTGA. This CDR3 has 15 amino acids. V dropped 0 bases and J dropped 1; count of bases not matched to a gene: 2. CDR3 in amino acids: CASSLTGTENTEAFF. CDR3 in DNA: TGTGCCAGCAGCTTAACAGGGACAGAGAACACTGAAGCTTTCTTT. The full variable domain, rest sourced from reference TRBV7-3 and TRBJ1-1, is GAGVSQTPSNKVTEKGKYVELRCDPISGHTALYWYRQSLGQGPEFLIYFQGTGAADDSGLPNDRFFAVRPEGSVSTLKIQRTERGDSAVYLCASSLTGTENTEAFFGQGTRLTVV.

The V and J genes are TRBV30 and TRBJ2-7; D perhaps matches TRBD2 (5 bases). V lost 5 bases, J lost 0 bases, and 11 bases lay in between. Germline values: CDR1 GTSNPN, CDR2 SVGIG (reference sequence). The length of the CDR3 is 13 residues. CDR3 region: CAWDPGSSYEQYF. In nucleotides, the CDR3 is TGTGCCTGGGACCCGGGGAGCTCCTACGAGCAGTACTTC.

This clone was counted between two and nine times. This chain links TRBV30 with TRBJ2-1; TRBD2 agrees at 8 bases. Germline V CDR1 and CDR2: GTSNPN, SVGIG (reference sequence). V shed 6 bases and J 0 bases; nucleotides not matched to a gene: 4. This CDR3 region has 14 residues. The CDR3 nucleotides are TGTGCCTGCCAGAGCGGGGGCTCCTACAATGAGCAGTTCTTC. Its translation: CACQSGGSYNEQFF.

This rearrangement joins TRBV15 to TRBJ2-6; D is perhaps TRBD2 (5 bases). The CDR3 sequence is 16 residues long. In germline, CDR1 is LNHNV, CDR2 YYDKDF (reference sequence). Trimming took 4 bases from V and 4 from J, leaving 14 bases between them. CDR3 DNA: TGTGCCACCAGCACTGGGAGACCGGGGGGGGCCAACGTCCTGACTTTC. Translated, it gives CATSTGRPGGANVLTF.

The V gene is TRBV7-4, the J gene TRBJ2-7, with TRBD1 matching over 7 bases. The germline gives CDR1 SGHVT, CDR2 SQSDAQ. The CDR3 runs to 15 residues. With V trimmed by 5 bases and J by 2 bases, 9 bases remained unmatched. Here the CDR3 reads CASSPQADRAYEQYF. The DNA for the CDR3 is TGTGCCAGCAGCCCGCAAGCCGACAGGGCCTACGAGCAGTACTTC.

The genes are TRBV5-1 and TRBJ2-1, with 8 nucleotides matching TRBD1. The CDR3 is made up of 14 amino acids. The V gene's germline CDR1 is SGHRS and CDR2 YFSETQ. V lost 3 bases, J lost 7 bases, and 6 bases stayed unmatched. CDR3 loop: CASSSWTGRNEQFF. DNA of the CDR3: TGCGCCAGCAGCTCATGGACAGGGCGGAATGAGCAGTTCTTC.